This TCR beta chain was identified during a study of tumor and adjacent non-tumor tissue in lung cancer. TCRbeta libraries were built with three rounds of nested PCR, modified from ARM-PCR. TCRdb fed the multiplex PCR reads into MiXCR, producing one record per CDR3 protein. The table records some 100,000 distinct CDR3 sequences, 65% of them present only once. There are 13 residues in the CDR3. V lost 4 bases, J lost 5 bases, and 4 bases stayed unmatched. Germline CDR1 SGHRS, CDR2 YFSETQ. This sample's RNA came from whole unsorted tissue. Distant lung tissue was collected more than 3 cm away from the tumor edge.

The receptor's source is a man younger than 45 with non-small cell lung cancer. Sequencing was performed on distant non-tumor lung tissue. This chain uses TRBV5-1 with TRBJ2-5, with TRBD2 matching over 8 bases. CDR3 loop: CASSPGLGETQYF. In DNA, the CDR3 is TGCGCCAGCAGCCCGGGACTAGGTGAGACCCAGTACTTC.